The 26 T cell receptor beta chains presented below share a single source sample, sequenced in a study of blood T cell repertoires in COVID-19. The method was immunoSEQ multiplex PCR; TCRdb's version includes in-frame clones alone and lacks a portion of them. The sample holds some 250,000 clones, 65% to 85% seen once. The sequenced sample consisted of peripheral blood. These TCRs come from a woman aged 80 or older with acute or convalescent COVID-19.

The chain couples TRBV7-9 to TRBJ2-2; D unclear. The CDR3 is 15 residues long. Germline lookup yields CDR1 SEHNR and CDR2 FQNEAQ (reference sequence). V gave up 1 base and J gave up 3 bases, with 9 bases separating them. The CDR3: CASSLGRSYTGELFF. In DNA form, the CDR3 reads TGTGCCAGCAGCTTAGGTAGGAGCTACACCGGGGAGCTGTTTTTT.

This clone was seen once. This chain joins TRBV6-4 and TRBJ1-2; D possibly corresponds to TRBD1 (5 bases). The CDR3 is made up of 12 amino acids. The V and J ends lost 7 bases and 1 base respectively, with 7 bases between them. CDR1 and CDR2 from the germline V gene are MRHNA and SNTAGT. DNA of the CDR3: TGTGCCAGCATTACAGGTAACTATGGCTACACCTTC. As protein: CASITGNYGYTF.

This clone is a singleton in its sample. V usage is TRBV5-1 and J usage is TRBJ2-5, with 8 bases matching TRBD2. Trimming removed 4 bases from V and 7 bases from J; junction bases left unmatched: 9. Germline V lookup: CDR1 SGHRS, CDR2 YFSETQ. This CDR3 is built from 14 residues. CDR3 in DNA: TGCGCCAGCAGCCCGGGACCCGGGGGGGGGACCCAGTACTTC. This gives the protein CASSPGPGGGTQYF.

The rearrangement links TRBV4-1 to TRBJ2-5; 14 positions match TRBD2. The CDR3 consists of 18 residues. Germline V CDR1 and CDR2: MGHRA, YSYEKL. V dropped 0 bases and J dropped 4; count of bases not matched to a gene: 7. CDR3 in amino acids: CASSQDYFGTSGGETQYF. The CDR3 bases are TGCGCCAGCAGCCAAGATTACTTTGGGACTAGCGGGGGAGAGACCCAGTACTTC.

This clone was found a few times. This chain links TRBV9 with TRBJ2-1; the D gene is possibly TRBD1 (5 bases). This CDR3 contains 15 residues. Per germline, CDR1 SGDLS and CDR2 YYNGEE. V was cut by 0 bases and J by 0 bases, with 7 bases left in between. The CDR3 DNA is TGTGCCAGCAGCGTAGCGCAGGGCTCCTACAATGAGCAGTTCTTC. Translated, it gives CASSVAQGSYNEQFF.

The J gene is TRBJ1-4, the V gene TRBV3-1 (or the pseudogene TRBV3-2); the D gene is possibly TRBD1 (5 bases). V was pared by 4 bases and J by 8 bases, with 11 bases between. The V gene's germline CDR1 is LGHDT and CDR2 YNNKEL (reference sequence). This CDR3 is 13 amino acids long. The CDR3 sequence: CASSLTTAEKLFF. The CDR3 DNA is TGTGCCAGCAGCCTGACGACAGCCGAAAAACTGTTTTTT.

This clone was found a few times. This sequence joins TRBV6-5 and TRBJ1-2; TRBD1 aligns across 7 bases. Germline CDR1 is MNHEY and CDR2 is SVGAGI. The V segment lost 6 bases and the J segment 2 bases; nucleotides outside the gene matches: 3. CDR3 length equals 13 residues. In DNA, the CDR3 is TGTGCCAGCAGGGGGACAGCGAACTATGGCTACACCTTC. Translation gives CASRGTANYGYTF.

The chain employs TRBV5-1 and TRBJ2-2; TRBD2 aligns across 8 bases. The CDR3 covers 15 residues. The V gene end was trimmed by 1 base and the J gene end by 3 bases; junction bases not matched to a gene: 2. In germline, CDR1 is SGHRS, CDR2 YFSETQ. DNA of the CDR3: TGCGCCAGCAGCTTGACAGCGGGGGACACCGGGGAGCTGTTTTTT. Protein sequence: CASSLTAGDTGELFF.

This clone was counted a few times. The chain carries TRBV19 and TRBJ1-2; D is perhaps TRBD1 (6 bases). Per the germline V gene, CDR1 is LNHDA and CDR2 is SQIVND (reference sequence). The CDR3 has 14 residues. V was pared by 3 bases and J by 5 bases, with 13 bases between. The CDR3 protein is CASSIQTGVYGYTF. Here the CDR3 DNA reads TGTGCCAGTAGTATCCAGACAGGTGTTTATGGCTACACCTTC.

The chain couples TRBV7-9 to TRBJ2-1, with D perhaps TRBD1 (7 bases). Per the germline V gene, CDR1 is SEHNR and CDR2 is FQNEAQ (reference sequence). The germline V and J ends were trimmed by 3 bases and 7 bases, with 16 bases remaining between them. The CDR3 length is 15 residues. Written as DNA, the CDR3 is TGTGCCAGCAGCTTTGTGGCAGGGGGACTTAATGAGCAGTTCTTC. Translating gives CASSFVAGGLNEQFF.

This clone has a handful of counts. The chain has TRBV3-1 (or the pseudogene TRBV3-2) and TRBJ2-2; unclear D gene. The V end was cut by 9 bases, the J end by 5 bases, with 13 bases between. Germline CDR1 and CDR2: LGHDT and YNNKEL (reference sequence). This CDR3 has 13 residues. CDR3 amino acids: CASSTRRTGELFF. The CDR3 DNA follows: TGTGCCAGTTCCACCCGCAGGACCGGGGAGCTGTTTTTT.

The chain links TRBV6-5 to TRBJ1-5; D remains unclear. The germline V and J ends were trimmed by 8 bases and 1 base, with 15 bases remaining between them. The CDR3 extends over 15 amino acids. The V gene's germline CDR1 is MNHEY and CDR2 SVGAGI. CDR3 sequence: CASAFGGESNQPQHF. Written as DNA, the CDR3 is TGTGCCAGCGCTTTCGGCGGGGAAAGCAATCAGCCCCAGCATTTT.

The CDR3 loop reads CASSLTGNSGANVLTF. DNA of the CDR3: TGTGCCAGCAGCTTAACAGGGAACTCTGGGGCCAACGTCCTGACTTTC. This chain connects TRBV13 to TRBJ2-6; D might be TRBD1 (6 bases). Trimming took 2 bases from V and 0 from J, leaving 8 bases between them. Germline V gives CDR1 PRHDT, CDR2 FYEKMQ (reference sequence). The CDR3 is made up of 16 amino acids.

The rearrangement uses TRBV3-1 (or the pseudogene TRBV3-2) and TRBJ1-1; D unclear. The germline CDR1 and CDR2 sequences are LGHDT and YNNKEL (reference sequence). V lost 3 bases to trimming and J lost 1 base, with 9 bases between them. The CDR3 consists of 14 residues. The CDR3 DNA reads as TGTGCCAGCAGCCATACCTCAGGGAACACTGAAGCTTTCTTT. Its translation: CASSHTSGNTEAFF.

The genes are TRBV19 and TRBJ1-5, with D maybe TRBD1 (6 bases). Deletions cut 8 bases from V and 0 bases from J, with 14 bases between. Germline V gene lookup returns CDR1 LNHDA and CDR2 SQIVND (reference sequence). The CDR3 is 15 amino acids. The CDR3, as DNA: TGTGCCAGTCATACAGGGACCGGTAGCAATCAGCCCCAGCATTTT. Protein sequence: CASHTGTGSNQPQHF.

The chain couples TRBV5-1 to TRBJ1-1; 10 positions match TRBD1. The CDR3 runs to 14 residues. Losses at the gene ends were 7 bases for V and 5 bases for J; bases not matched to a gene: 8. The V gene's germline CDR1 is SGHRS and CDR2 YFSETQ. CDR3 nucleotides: TGCGCCAGCGGACAGGGGGGGATTAGGACTGAAGCTTTCTTT. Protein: CASGQGGIRTEAFF.

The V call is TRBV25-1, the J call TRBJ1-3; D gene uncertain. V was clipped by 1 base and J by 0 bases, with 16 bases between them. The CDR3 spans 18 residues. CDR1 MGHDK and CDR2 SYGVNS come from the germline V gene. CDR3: CASSELGSAAVSGNTIYF. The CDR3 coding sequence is TGTGCCAGCAGTGAATTAGGTTCGGCCGCGGTCTCTGGAAACACCATATATTTT.

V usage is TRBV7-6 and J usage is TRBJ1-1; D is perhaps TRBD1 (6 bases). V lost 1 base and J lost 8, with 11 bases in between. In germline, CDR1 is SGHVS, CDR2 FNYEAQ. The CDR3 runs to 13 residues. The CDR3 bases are TGTGCCAGCAGCTTAGGAAAGGGGACAGAAGCTTTCTTT. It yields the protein CASSLGKGTEAFF.

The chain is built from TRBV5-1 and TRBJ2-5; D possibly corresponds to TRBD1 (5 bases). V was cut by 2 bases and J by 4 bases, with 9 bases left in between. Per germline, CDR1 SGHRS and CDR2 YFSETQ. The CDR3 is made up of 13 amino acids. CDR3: CASSFAGLETQYF. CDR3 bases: TGCGCCAGCAGCTTCGCAGGGCTAGAGACCCAGTACTTC.

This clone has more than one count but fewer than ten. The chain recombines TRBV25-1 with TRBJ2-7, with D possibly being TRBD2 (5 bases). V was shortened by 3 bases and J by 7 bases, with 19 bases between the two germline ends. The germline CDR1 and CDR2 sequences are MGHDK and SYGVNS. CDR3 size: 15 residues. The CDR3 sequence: CASSDDYPGIGEQYF. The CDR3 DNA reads TGTGCCAGCAGTGACGACTACCCGGGGATAGGGGAGCAGTACTTC.

CDR3 bases: TGCGCCAGCACAGAGGCAGGTTCAGGACTAGCGGGGGGGCAGTATTTT. Protein: CASTEAGSGLAGGQYF. V usage is TRBV5-1 and J usage is TRBJ2-3; TRBD2 aligns across 14 bases. Germline V gene sequence: CDR1 SGHRS, CDR2 YFSETQ. Losses at the gene ends were 6 bases for V and 11 bases for J; bases not matched to a gene: 14. There are 16 residues in the CDR3.

In DNA, the CDR3 is TGTGCCAGCAGCTTAGATGAGATCCTGTATGGCTACACCTTC. Translation: CASSLDEILYGYTF. This sequence joins TRBV7-2 and TRBJ1-2; D unclear. CDR1 is SGHTA and CDR2 is FQGNSA in the germline V gene. Trimming took 1 base from V and 5 from J, leaving 11 bases between them. The CDR3 runs 14 residues.

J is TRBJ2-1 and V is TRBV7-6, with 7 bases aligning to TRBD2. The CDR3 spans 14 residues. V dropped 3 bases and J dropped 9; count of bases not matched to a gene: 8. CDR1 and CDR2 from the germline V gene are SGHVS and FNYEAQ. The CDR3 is CASSFARGSGEQFF. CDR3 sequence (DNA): TGTGCCAGCAGCTTCGCTCGCGGGAGCGGTGAGCAGTTCTTC.

This CDR3 reads CSVPRSGVSEAFF. In DNA, the CDR3 is TGCAGCGTCCCCAGATCGGGTGTCAGTGAAGCTTTCTTT. V gene TRBV29-1 combines with J gene TRBJ1-1, with D unresolved. CDR3 length equals 13 residues. Germline V CDR1 and CDR2: SQVTM, ANQGSEA. Between the trimmed V and J ends, which lost 6 bases and 7 bases, there was a span of 18 bases.

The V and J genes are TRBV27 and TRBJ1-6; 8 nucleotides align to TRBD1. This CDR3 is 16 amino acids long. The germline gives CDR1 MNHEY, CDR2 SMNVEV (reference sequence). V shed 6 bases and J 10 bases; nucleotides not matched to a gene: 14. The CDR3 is CASRTAGTGPRSPLHF. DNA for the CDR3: TGTGCCAGCAGAACGGCCGGGACAGGTCCGCGGTCACCCCTCCACTTT.

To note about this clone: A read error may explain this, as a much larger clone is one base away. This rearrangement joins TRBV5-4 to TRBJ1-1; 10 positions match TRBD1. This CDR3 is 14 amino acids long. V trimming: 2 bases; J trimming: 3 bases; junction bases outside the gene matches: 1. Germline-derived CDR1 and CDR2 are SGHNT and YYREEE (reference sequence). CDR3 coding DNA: TGTGCCAGCAGCTTCGGACAGGGGGACACTGAAGCTTTCTTT. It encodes CASSFGQGDTEAFF.